This T cell receptor (beta chain) is drawn from a study of blood T cell repertoires in COVID-19. The overall study: Sites in the United States, Italy and Spain provided acute and convalescent COVID-19 samples.

The germline V gene has CDR1 MDHEN and CDR2 SYDVKM. This CDR3 is built from 15 residues. V was shortened by 5 bases and J by 4 bases, with 17 bases between the two germline ends. Seattle researchers signed up patients amid active infection and tracked them longitudinally. In the original workflow: Amplification from reference gene primers served as the basis for estimated nucleated cell counts. Data came from immunoSEQ multiplex PCR; TCRdb stores just in-frame clones and leaves some out. Clone size and the V and J calls come from that table; the DNA yielded D and trimming. The top ten hold about 7% of the sample, which has hundreds of thousands of clones, 88% seen once.

The chain recombines TRBV28 with TRBJ1-2; D gene ambiguous. Sequencing was carried out using peripheral blood. This TCR derives from a woman between 70 and 85 years old with COVID-19, enrolled during active disease. The CDR3: CASSPLGGSSYGYTF. The CDR3 DNA sequence: TGTGCCAGCAGTCCCTTGGGAGGTTCAAGCTATGGCTACACCTTC.